This T cell receptor (beta chain) derives from a study of T cells after yellow fever vaccination. Study-wide context: Where fractions had low cell numbers, libraries were prepared from them with the SMART-Seq v4 Ultra Low Input RNA kit. Findings of the study overall: Abundant clonotypes (contaminants from the bulk population) could be present in FACS-sorted repertoires.

In this sample, this clonotype turned up a few times. Its antigen is not identified. Germline lookup yields CDR1 SGHTA and CDR2 FQGTGA. This CDR3 contains 15 residues. V dropped 5 bases and J dropped 3; count of bases not matched to a gene: 7. A 5'RACE template-switching step, the method used to make TCR cDNA, added a universal primer site and UMIs. One entry per CDR3 protein results from TCRdb running MiXCR on the 5' RACE reads. The sample records 400,000 to 650,000 distinct CDR3 sequences, about a fifth being singletons. The J gene is TRBJ2-1, the V gene TRBV7-3; TRBD2 agrees at 7 bases. The sample consisted of PBMCs, taken less than 25 days after the first yellow fever vaccination. This clonotype originated in a young man who received the YFV17D yellow fever vaccine. This CDR3 is CASSGREGSYNEQFF. The DNA of the CDR3 is TGTGCCAGCAGCGGGAGGGAGGGCAGCTACAATGAGCAGTTCTTC.